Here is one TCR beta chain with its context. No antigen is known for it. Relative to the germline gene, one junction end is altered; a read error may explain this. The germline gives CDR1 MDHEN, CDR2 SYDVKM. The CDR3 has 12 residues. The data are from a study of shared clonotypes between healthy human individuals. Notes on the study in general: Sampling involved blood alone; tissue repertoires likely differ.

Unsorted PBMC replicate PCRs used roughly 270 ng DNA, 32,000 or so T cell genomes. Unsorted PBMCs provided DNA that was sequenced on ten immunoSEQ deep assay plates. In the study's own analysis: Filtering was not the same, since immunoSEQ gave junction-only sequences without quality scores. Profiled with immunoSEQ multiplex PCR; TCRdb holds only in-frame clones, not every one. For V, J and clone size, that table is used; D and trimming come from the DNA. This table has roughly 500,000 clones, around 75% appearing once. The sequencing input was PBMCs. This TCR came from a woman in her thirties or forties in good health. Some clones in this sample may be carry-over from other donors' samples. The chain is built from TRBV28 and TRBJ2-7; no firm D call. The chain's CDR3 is CASSLSPPEQYF. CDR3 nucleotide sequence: TGTGCCAGCAGCTTATCCCCCCCCGAGCAGTACTTC. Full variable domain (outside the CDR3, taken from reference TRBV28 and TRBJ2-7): DVKVTQSSRYLVKRTGEKVFLECVQDMDHENMFWYRQDPGLGLRLIYFSYDVKMKEKGDIPEGYSVSREKKERFSLILESASTNQTSMYLCASSLSPPEQYFGPGTRLTVT.